The 29 T cell receptor beta chains presented below share a single source sample, sequenced in a study of cytomegalovirus exposure and HLA in healthy donors. Assay used: immunoSEQ multiplex PCR; TCRdb lists only in-frame clones, some missing. The sample lists 150,000 to 200,000 clones, around nine tenths occurring once. Sequencing was performed on PBMCs. The receptors stem from a woman aged 18-35 years in good health and CMV-seronegative.

J is TRBJ2-7 and V is TRBV7-2; 7 nucleotides match TRBD2. The CDR3 runs to 17 residues. Germline V gene sequence: CDR1 SGHTA, CDR2 FQGNSA. V lost 1 base, J lost 4 bases, and 13 bases stayed unmatched. The CDR3 nucleotides read TGTGCCAGCAGCTTAGAGGGCTGGGGGACTAAGGTATACGAGCAGTACTTC. It encodes CASSLEGWGTKVYEQYF.

The chain employs TRBV7-8 and TRBJ2-1; 8 nucleotides agree with TRBD1. Germline V gene lookup returns CDR1 SGHVS and CDR2 FQNEAQ. The CDR3 is 15 amino acids. V lost 4 bases and J lost 2; bases outside the gene matches: 4. CDR3 amino acids: CASSYDRGAYNEQFF. The DNA for the CDR3 is TGTGCCAGCAGCTATGACAGGGGAGCCTACAATGAGCAGTTCTTC.

V and J are TRBV13 and TRBJ2-1; 8 nucleotides align to TRBD2. This CDR3 region has 12 residues. CDR1 and CDR2 (germline): PRHDT, FYEKMQ (reference sequence). V lost 5 bases, J lost 9 bases, and 3 bases stayed unmatched. CDR3 DNA: TGTGCCAGCAGCCCCGGGGGGGGTGAGCAGTTCTTC. It codes for CASSPGGGEQFF.

The CDR3 nucleotides read TGTGCCAGTAGTGAGGGCACTGAAGCTTTCTTT. Its translation: CASSEGTEAFF. The chain carries TRBV19 and TRBJ1-1; D remains unclear. Trimming took 5 bases from V and 4 from J, leaving 5 bases between them. This CDR3 is 11 amino acids long. Germline V gene sequence: CDR1 LNHDA, CDR2 SQIVND (reference sequence). Using reference TRBV19 and TRBJ1-1 for the parts outside the CDR3, the full variable domain is DGGITQSPKYLFRKEGQNVTLSCEQNLNHDAMYWYRQDPGQGLRLIYYSQIVNDFQKGDIAEGYSVSREKKESFPLTVTSAQKNPTAFYLCASSEGTEAFFGQGTRLTVV.

The chain uses TRBV19 and TRBJ2-7; TRBD2 is a possible D gene (5 bases). Germline assignment: CDR1 LNHDA and CDR2 SQIVND (reference sequence). V lost 6 bases to trimming and J lost 1 base, with 13 bases between them. This CDR3 is built from 14 residues. The DNA of the CDR3 is TGTGCCAGTAGCCGAGGGTTATTGTCCTACGAGCAGTACTTC. Translation: CASSRGLLSYEQYF.

This chain uses TRBV2 with TRBJ1-1, with no clear D. The CDR3 is 13 residues long. Germline V gene data show CDR1 as SNHLY and CDR2 as FYNNEI. V was pared by 7 bases and J by 1 base, with 10 bases between. The CDR3 DNA is TGTGCCAGCAACAGAGAAGAGAACACTGAAGCTTTCTTT. This translates into CASNREENTEAFF. The full variable domain, with the rest looked up from reference TRBV2 and TRBJ1-1, is EPEVTQTPSHQVTQMGQEVILRCVPISNHLYFYWYRQILGQKVEFLVSFYNNEISEKSEIFDDQFSVERPDGSNFTLKIRSTKLEDSAMYFCASNREENTEAFFGQGTRLTVV.

The chain links TRBV27 to TRBJ2-3, with TRBD2 matching over 10 bases. The CDR3 totals 15 residues. CDR1 is MNHEY, CDR2 SMNVEV, per germline (reference sequence). With 3 bases clipped from V and 5 bases from J, the junction kept 5 bases outside the gene matches. The CDR3 DNA follows: TGTGCCAGCAGTTTCATGATAGCGGGGGGAGATACGCAGTATTTT. Protein product: CASSFMIAGGDTQYF.

This chain links TRBV2 with TRBJ1-2; TRBD1 agrees at 10 bases. Germline V lookup: CDR1 SNHLY, CDR2 FYNNEI. The CDR3 spans 13 residues. V was clipped by 6 bases and J by 6 bases; unmatched bases: 4. The CDR3 DNA is TGTGCCAGCAGGGGGACAGGGGTCCATGGCTACACCTTC. Amino acid sequence: CASRGTGVHGYTF.

The chain is built from TRBV30 and TRBJ2-6; TRBD1 is a possible D gene (6 bases). Germline CDR1 and CDR2: GTSNPN and SVGIG (reference sequence). The CDR3 totals 14 residues. V dropped 7 bases and J dropped 6 bases, with 16 bases sitting between them. In nucleotides, the CDR3 is TGTGCCTTGGGGACACGGGGTTTGGCCAACGTCCTGACTTTC. Protein product: CALGTRGLANVLTF.

The chain uses TRBV7-9 and TRBJ1-1; a possible D gene is TRBD1 (6 bases). With 5 bases removed from V and 0 bases from J, the gap between germline ends came to 13 bases. The length of the CDR3 is 15 residues. Germline V gene sequence: CDR1 SEHNR, CDR2 FQNEAQ (reference sequence). The CDR3 protein is CASSPRDTVNTEAFF. CDR3 DNA sequence: TGTGCCAGCAGCCCCCGGGACACAGTGAACACTGAAGCTTTCTTT.

The chain joins TRBV2 to TRBJ2-5; TRBD2 is a possible D gene (6 bases). This CDR3 spans 12 amino acids. V was shortened by 9 bases and J by 4 bases, with 12 bases between the two germline ends. Germline values: CDR1 SNHLY, CDR2 FYNNEI. Here the CDR3 DNA reads TGTGCCAGTGATAGGAGGGGAGAGACCCAGTACTTC. This codes for CASDRRGETQYF.

This clone was counted a single time. The rearrangement joins TRBV12-5 to TRBJ1-2; TRBD1 is a possible D gene (5 bases). This CDR3 spans 15 amino acids. Germline V lookup: CDR1 LGHNT, CDR2 FRNRAP. Between the trimmed V and J ends, which lost 0 bases and 6 bases, there was a span of 14 bases. The CDR3 nucleotides are TGTGCTAGTGGTTTGGTAACAGGTTGGGAGGATGGCTACACCTTC. Protein: CASGLVTGWEDGYTF. The entire variable domain, with the rest obtained from reference TRBV12-5 and TRBJ1-2, is as follows: DARVTQTPRHKVTEMGQEVTMRCQPILGHNTVFWYRQTMMQGLELLAYFRNRAPLDDSGMPKDRFSAEMPDATLATLKIQPSEPRDSAVYFCASGLVTGWEDGYTFGSGTRLTVV.

This clone was counted once. This sequence joins TRBV29-1 and TRBJ2-1; D may be TRBD2 (5 bases). V gave up 4 bases and J gave up 3 bases, with 13 bases separating them. This CDR3 has 14 amino acids. From germline, CDR1 is SQVTM and CDR2 ANQGSEA. The CDR3 loop reads CSVVIREHYNEQFF. The CDR3 DNA follows: TGCAGCGTTGTAATCCGGGAACACTACAATGAGCAGTTCTTC.

This chain links TRBV9 with TRBJ2-3; 12 bases match TRBD2. This CDR3 region has 17 residues. V gave up 1 base and J gave up 0 bases; unmatched junction bases: 3. Looked up from germline, CDR1 is SGDLS and CDR2 is YYNGEE. The CDR3 region has the DNA TGTGCCAGCAGCGTATACCTAGCGGGGGGGAGCACAGATACGCAGTATTTT. Its protein is CASSVYLAGGSTDTQYF.

The chain combines TRBV12-1 with TRBJ1-2; no DNA check was done on the table's D call, TRBD1. TRBV12-1 is designated a pseudogene. This CDR3 region has 15 residues. The CDR3 DNA is TGTGCCAGCAGCCCAACCGGGACAGGGGTGTCTGGCTACACCTTC. This encodes CASSPTGTGVSGYTF.

The V call is TRBV4-1, the J call TRBJ2-7; 8 bases align to TRBD1. The CDR3 is 14 amino acids. With 1 base clipped from V and 5 bases from J, the junction kept 4 bases outside the gene matches. Germline CDR1 and CDR2: MGHRA and YSYEKL. The CDR3: CASSQGWGQDEQYF. CDR3 sequence (DNA): TGCGCCAGCAGCCAAGGCTGGGGACAGGACGAGCAGTACTTC.

The chain combines TRBV12-5 with TRBJ2-7; 7 positions match TRBD1. Looked up from germline, CDR1 is LGHNT and CDR2 is FRNRAP. The CDR3 has 14 amino acids. V shed 4 bases, J shed 2 bases, and the junction held 5 bases outside the gene matches. Here the CDR3 DNA reads TGTGCTAGTGGTTCAGGACAGGCTACCTACGAGCAGTACTTC. This translates into CASGSGQATYEQYF. Full variable domain (outside the CDR3, taken from reference TRBV12-5 and TRBJ2-7): DARVTQTPRHKVTEMGQEVTMRCQPILGHNTVFWYRQTMMQGLELLAYFRNRAPLDDSGMPKDRFSAEMPDATLATLKIQPSEPRDSAVYFCASGSGQATYEQYFGPGTRLTVT.

Points on this clone: Other DNA sequences within the sample encode an identical CDR3. J is TRBJ1-1 and V is TRBV5-1; TRBD1 matches at 7 bases. The CDR3 covers 13 residues. Germline loops: CDR1 SGHRS, CDR2 YFSETQ. Trimming took 5 bases from V and 0 from J; bases not matched to a gene: 1. The CDR3 protein is CASSRGLNTEAFF. In DNA, the CDR3 is TGCGCCAGCAGTAGGGGGCTGAACACTGAAGCTTTCTTT. Full variable domain (remainder filled in from reference TRBV5-1 and TRBJ1-1): KAGVTQTPRYLIKTRGQQVTLSCSPISGHRSVSWYQQTPGQGLQFLFEYFSETQRNKGNFPGRFSGRQFSNSRSEMNVSTLELGDSALYLCASSRGLNTEAFFGQGTRLTVV.

This clone was picked up a small number of times. This chain links TRBV5-4 with TRBJ2-6, with TRBD1 matching 7 bases. The CDR3 extends over 17 amino acids. Per the germline V gene, CDR1 is SGHNT and CDR2 is YYREEE (reference sequence). With 4 bases clipped from V and 0 bases from J, the junction kept 7 bases outside the gene matches. The CDR3 nucleotides read TGTGCCAGCAGCCCCGGGACAGATTACTCTGGGGCCAACGTCCTGACTTTC. As protein: CASSPGTDYSGANVLTF.

This clone was detected only a few times. This chain connects TRBV30 to TRBJ1-2; D ambiguous. The CDR3 sequence is 14 residues long. Germline values: CDR1 GTSNPN, CDR2 SVGIG (reference sequence). Trimming pared 7 bases from V and 4 bases from J, leaving 19 bases between. The CDR3 DNA follows: TGTGCCTCCCGCAGCCCCGGGGTGACCTATGGCTACACCTTC. Residues: CASRSPGVTYGYTF. Full variable domain (outside the CDR3, taken from reference TRBV30 and TRBJ1-2): SQTIHQWPATLVQPVGSPLSLECTVEGTSNPNLYWYRQAAGRGLQLLFYSVGIGQISSEVPQNLSASRPQDRQFILSSKKLLLSDSGFYLCASRSPGVTYGYTFGSGTRLTVV.

V gene TRBV19 combines with J gene TRBJ1-5, with D maybe TRBD1 (6 bases). Germline V gives CDR1 LNHDA, CDR2 SQIVND (reference sequence). V was clipped by 5 bases and J by 0 bases, with 14 bases between them. CDR3 length equals 16 residues. The CDR3 spells CASSRAQGTSNQPQHF. In nucleotides, the CDR3 is TGTGCCAGTAGTCGAGCCCAGGGGACTAGCAATCAGCCCCAGCATTTT.

This chain uses TRBV13 with TRBJ1-1; 7 bases match TRBD1. The J segment lost 0 bases and the V segment lost 1 base, leaving 2 bases of the junction unmatched. CDR1 PRHDT and CDR2 FYEKMQ come from the germline V gene (reference sequence). The CDR3 covers 15 residues. The CDR3 region has the DNA TGTGCCAGCAGCTTAGAACAGGGGATGAACACTGAAGCTTTCTTT. As protein: CASSLEQGMNTEAFF.

This clone was seen a handful of times. The V call is TRBV11-1, the J call TRBJ1-1; perhaps TRBD1 as D (6 bases). The CDR3 runs 14 residues. Trimming stripped 5 bases from V and 1 base from J, with 11 bases between. CDR1 and CDR2 from the germline V gene are SGHAT and FQDESV (reference sequence). The CDR3 is CASSPQGQNTEAFF. The CDR3 nucleotides read TGTGCCAGCAGCCCGCAGGGACAGAACACTGAAGCTTTCTTT.

The chain carries TRBV7-9 and TRBJ1-1; no definite D call. This CDR3 has 13 amino acids. V lost 0 bases and J lost 10, with 12 bases in between. Germline-derived CDR1 and CDR2 are SEHNR and FQNEAQ (reference sequence). In DNA, the CDR3 is TGTGCCAGCAGCTTAGCCGGGAATGCGGGAGCTTTCTTT. The encoded protein is CASSLAGNAGAFF. Full variable domain (missing parts from reference TRBV7-9 and TRBJ1-1): DTGVSQNPRHKITKRGQNVTFRCDPISEHNRLYWYRQTLGQGPEFLTYFQNEAQLEKSRLLSDRFSAERPKGSFSTLEIQRTEQGDSAMYLCASSLAGNAGAFFGQGTRLTVV.

This clone was seen a handful of times. This chain connects TRBV6-4 to TRBJ2-7; 11 bases match TRBD2. The V gene's germline CDR1 is MRHNA and CDR2 SNTAGT. After removal of 5 bases from V and 1 base from J, the junction contained 4 bases not matched to a gene. The CDR3 is 15 residues long. This CDR3 is CASSTLAGESYEQYF. The CDR3, as DNA: TGTGCCAGCAGTACACTAGCGGGAGAATCCTACGAGCAGTACTTC.

In DNA, the CDR3 is TGCGCCAGCAGTCGGGGGAACACTGAAGCTTTCTTT. Translating gives CASSRGNTEAFF. The rearrangement uses TRBV5-1 and TRBJ1-1, with no clear D. The V end lost 5 bases, the J end lost 1 base, and 6 bases lay between the germline ends. CDR3 length equals 12 residues. Germline lookup yields CDR1 SGHRS and CDR2 YFSETQ.

The chain joins TRBV4-3 to TRBJ2-5; 9 bases match TRBD2. Losses at the gene ends were 0 bases for V and 0 bases for J; bases not matched to a gene: 8. This CDR3 contains 18 residues. CDR1 and CDR2 (germline): LGHNA, YSLEER. CDR3 nucleotides: TGCGCCAGCAGCCAAGACTTTAGCGGGAGCCCCTACCAAGAGACCCAGTACTTC. Amino acid sequence: CASSQDFSGSPYQETQYF.

The chain joins TRBV9 to TRBJ1-1; D uncertain. The CDR3 is made up of 14 amino acids. Germline CDR1 reads SGDLS; CDR2 reads YYNGEE. Trimming cost V 1 base and J 1 base, with 8 bases left between them. The chain's CDR3 is CASSVRESNTEAFF. CDR3 coding DNA: TGTGCCAGCAGCGTACGGGAGTCGAACACTGAAGCTTTCTTT.

The rearrangement joins TRBV18 to TRBJ2-1, with D maybe TRBD2 (5 bases). Germline CDR1 and CDR2: KGHSH and LQKENI. Trimming removed 5 bases at V and 8 bases at J, with 16 bases between. This CDR3 spans 14 amino acids. Written as DNA, the CDR3 is TGTGCCAGCTCATACAACCTAGCTCCCGATGAGCAGTTCTTC. Translating it yields CASSYNLAPDEQFF.